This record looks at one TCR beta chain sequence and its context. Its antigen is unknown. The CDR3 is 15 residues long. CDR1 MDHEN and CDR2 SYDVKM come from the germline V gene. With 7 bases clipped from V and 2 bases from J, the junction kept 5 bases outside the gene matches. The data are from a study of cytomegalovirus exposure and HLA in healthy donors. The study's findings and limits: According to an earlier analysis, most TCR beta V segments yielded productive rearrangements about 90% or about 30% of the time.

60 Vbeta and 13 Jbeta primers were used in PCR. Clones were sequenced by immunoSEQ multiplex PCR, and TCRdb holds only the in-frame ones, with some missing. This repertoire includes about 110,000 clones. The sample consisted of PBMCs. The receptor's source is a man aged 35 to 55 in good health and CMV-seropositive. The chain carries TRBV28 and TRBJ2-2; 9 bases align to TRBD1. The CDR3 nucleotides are TGTGCCAGCACCCGGACAGGGGCAAACACCGGGGAGCTGTTTTTT. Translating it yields CASTRTGANTGELFF.